These 8 T cell receptor beta chains were all obtained from the same sample, sequenced in a study of PD-1 blockade in classical Hodgkin lymphoma. In every patient, relapse followed autologous stem cell transplantation, while exposure to brentuximab vedotin differed. Libraries were prepared by immunoSEQ multiplex PCR; TCRdb keeps only in-frame clonotypes and omits some of them. Of 90,000 to 100,000 clones listed, 80% to 95% were seen once; the top ten hold roughly 3%. The sample here was peripheral blood mononuclear cells (PBMCs), taken at baseline. The receptors stem from a human donor with classical Hodgkin lymphoma.

The chain joins TRBV2 to TRBJ1-1, with a possible D match to TRBD1 (6 bases). Trimming shortened V by 4 bases and J by 0 bases, and 9 bases separated the two germline ends. Germline values: CDR1 SNHLY, CDR2 FYNNEI. This CDR3 contains 14 residues. In nucleotides, the CDR3 is TGTGCCAGCAGTGGAGGGGGGATGAACACTGAAGCTTTCTTT. Translation: CASSGGGMNTEAFF.

DNA of the CDR3: TGTGCCAGCAGCGTAGATTTGGGGCTAGGAAGGCAGTTCTTC. Residues: CASSVDLGLGRQFF. This chain links TRBV9 with TRBJ2-1; tentative D call: TRBD1 (5 bases). The CDR3 runs to 14 residues. Germline loops: CDR1 SGDLS, CDR2 YYNGEE. Trimming took off 0 bases at V and 12 bases at J, with 16 bases between the two ends.

The chain combines TRBV6-6 with TRBJ2-7, with a possible D match to TRBD1 (6 bases). This CDR3 contains 16 residues. CDR1 and CDR2 from the germline V gene are MNHNY and SVGAGI (reference sequence). The V gene lost 1 base and the J gene lost 2 bases, with 15 bases spanning the gap. CDR3 in DNA: TGTGCCAGCAGTTACTTGCGACAGGCCTCCCCCTACGAGCAGTACTTC. This codes for CASSYLRQASPYEQYF.

The chain couples TRBV10-3 to TRBJ2-3, with D maybe TRBD1 (6 bases). This CDR3 has 16 amino acids. Germline lookup yields CDR1 ENHRY and CDR2 SYGVKD. Between the trimmed V and J ends, which lost 4 bases and 2 bases, there was a span of 16 bases. The CDR3: CAISARGRGDTDTQYF. For the CDR3, the DNA is TGTGCCATCAGTGCCCGAGGCAGGGGCGACACAGATACGCAGTATTTT.

The gene calls are TRBV7-8 and TRBJ2-1; 10 positions agree with TRBD2. The junction had 10 bases not matched to a gene; V was cut back by 6 bases and J by 5 bases. Germline V lookup: CDR1 SGHVS, CDR2 FQNEAQ. The CDR3 length is 16 residues. The CDR3 reads CASREREGLGDNEQFF. The CDR3 DNA sequence: TGTGCCAGCAGGGAGCGGGAGGGCCTTGGGGACAATGAGCAGTTCTTC.

This chain uses TRBV7-7 with TRBJ2-1; possible D gene TRBD2, 6 bases. There are 14 residues in the CDR3. With 3 bases removed from V and 8 bases from J, the gap between germline ends came to 14 bases. Germline CDR1 reads SSHAT; CDR2 reads FNYEAQ (reference sequence). CDR3 coding DNA: TGTGCCAGCAGCTTCCGCCGGGACTCCCATGAGCAGTTCTTC. Its translation: CASSFRRDSHEQFF.

The chain employs TRBV12-5 and TRBJ2-2; D unresolved. Germline V lookup: CDR1 LGHNT, CDR2 FRNRAP. V was pared by 0 bases and J by 4 bases, with 3 bases between. This CDR3 is built from 13 residues. The CDR3 DNA is TGTGCTAGTGGTTTGGTCCTCACCGGGGAGCTGTTTTTT. This gives the protein CASGLVLTGELFF.

This clone came up once. V usage is TRBV30 and J usage is TRBJ2-7; 9 bases agree with TRBD1. The CDR3 is 12 amino acids. Germline-derived CDR1 and CDR2 are GTSNPN and SVGIG (reference sequence). The V segment lost 4 bases and the J segment 3 bases; nucleotides outside the gene matches: 1. This CDR3 is CAWKGQGYEQYF. As DNA, the CDR3 is TGTGCCTGGAAGGGACAGGGCTACGAGCAGTACTTC. Based on the CDR3 plus reference TRBV30 and TRBJ2-7, the full variable domain is SQTIHQWPATLVQPVGSPLSLECTVEGTSNPNLYWYRQAAGRGLQLLFYSVGIGQISSEVPQNLSASRPQDRQFILSSKKLLLSDSGFYLCAWKGQGYEQYFGPGTRLTVT.